These 5 T cell receptor beta chains came from one sample sequenced in a study of blood T cell repertoires in COVID-19. Sequencing was performed with immunoSEQ multiplex PCR; in TCRdb, only in-frame clones are kept and a portion is missing. This sample has about 250,000 clones, with 70% to 90% found just once. Sequencing used peripheral blood. These receptors were taken from a man between 50 and 59 years old with COVID-19, enrolled during active disease.

The chain carries TRBV15 and TRBJ1-1, with no clear D. CDR3 length equals 14 residues. From germline, CDR1 is LNHNV and CDR2 YYDKDF (reference sequence). Trimming removed 1 base from V and 1 base from J, with 7 bases in between. The DNA for the CDR3 is TGTGCCACCAGCAGAGTTGAGCGGAACACTGAAGCTTTCTTT. It translates to CATSRVERNTEAFF.

This clone was seen a few times. The rearrangement joins TRBV2 to TRBJ1-3, with TRBD1 matching over 9 bases. This CDR3 contains 15 residues. CDR1 is SNHLY and CDR2 is FYNNEI in the germline V gene. V dropped 3 bases and J dropped 2; count of bases not matched to a gene: 2. The CDR3 DNA reads TGTGCCAGCAGTGATCGACAGGGGGCTGGAAACACCATATATTTT. Translation gives CASSDRQGAGNTIYF.

CDR3 sequence: CASSPRKRGYQETQYF. Here the CDR3 DNA reads TGTGCCAGCAGCCCGCGGAAGAGGGGGTACCAAGAGACCCAGTACTTC. This chain links TRBV7-3 with TRBJ2-5; a weak D match, TRBD1 (6 bases). Germline V CDR1 and CDR2: SGHTA, FQGTGA. The CDR3 totals 16 residues. The V end was cut by 5 bases, the J end by 0 bases, with 16 bases between.

In its sample, this clone was seen once. Here the CDR3 reads CASSFLEKLFF. In DNA form, the CDR3 reads TGTGCCAGCAGTTTCTTGGAAAAACTGTTTTTT. This rearrangement joins TRBV28 to TRBJ1-4; no definite D call. This CDR3 is built from 11 residues. Deletions cut 3 bases from V and 8 bases from J, with 4 bases between. Germline V lookup: CDR1 MDHEN, CDR2 SYDVKM. The full variable domain, rest sourced from reference TRBV28 and TRBJ1-4, is DVKVTQSSRYLVKRTGEKVFLECVQDMDHENMFWYRQDPGLGLRLIYFSYDVKMKEKGDIPEGYSVSREKKERFSLILESASTNQTSMYLCASSFLEKLFFGSGTQLSVL.

The chain is built from TRBV3-1 (or the pseudogene TRBV3-2) and TRBJ2-5, with D maybe TRBD2 (5 bases). Germline V gives CDR1 LGHDT, CDR2 YNNKEL (reference sequence). Trimming took 7 bases from V and 5 from J, leaving 20 bases between them. The CDR3 totals 15 residues. As DNA, the CDR3 is TGTGCCAGCACCGTAAGAGGGAGCTTCAGGGAGACCCAGTACTTC. Its protein is CASTVRGSFRETQYF.